Each of the 15 T cell receptor beta chains below was sequenced from the same sample in a study of blood T cell repertoires in COVID-19. Repertoires were generated with immunoSEQ multiplex PCR, while TCRdb's copy carries only in-frame clones and drops some. Of roughly 120,000 clones listed, roughly 87% are singletons. The sequenced material came from peripheral blood. Receptors were obtained from an elderly man with acute or convalescent COVID-19.

The rearrangement links TRBV29-1 to TRBJ1-3; TRBD1 matches 8 bases. Per germline, CDR1 SQVTM and CDR2 ANQGSEA. The CDR3 has 16 amino acids. J was trimmed by 0 bases and V by 3 bases; bases with no gene match: 7. The CDR3, as DNA: TGCAGCGTTGAGGTGGGACAGGCCTACTCTGGAAACACCATATATTTT. It encodes CSVEVGQAYSGNTIYF.

The rearrangement joins TRBV19 to TRBJ1-2; possible D gene TRBD1, 6 bases. CDR1 LNHDA and CDR2 SQIVND come from the germline V gene (reference sequence). CDR3 length equals 17 residues. The V gene lost 2 bases and the J gene lost 0 bases, with 16 bases spanning the gap. CDR3 coding DNA: TGTGCCAGTAGTATAACAGGGAATTATCCGACTAACTATGGCTACACCTTC. This gives the protein CASSITGNYPTNYGYTF.

This sequence joins TRBV10-3 and TRBJ1-2, with 9 bases aligning to TRBD1. The V gene end was trimmed by 10 bases and the J gene end by 8 bases; junction bases not matched to a gene: 8. Per germline, CDR1 ENHRY and CDR2 SYGVKD. The CDR3 sequence is 12 residues long. This chain's CDR3 is CASTGTGYGYTF. Here the CDR3 DNA reads TGTGCCAGCACCGGGACAGGGTACGGCTACACCTTC.

J is TRBJ1-2 and V is TRBV5-1; 9 bases align to TRBD1. The CDR3 spans 15 residues. From germline, CDR1 is SGHRS and CDR2 YFSETQ. Trimming cost V 4 bases and J 6 bases; bases outside gene matches: 10. The CDR3: CASSTSTGGADGYTF. The CDR3 nucleotides read TGCGCCAGCAGCACAAGTACAGGGGGCGCGGATGGCTACACCTTC. Combining the CDR3 with reference TRBV5-1 and TRBJ1-2 gives the whole variable domain KAGVTQTPRYLIKTRGQQVTLSCSPISGHRSVSWYQQTPGQGLQFLFEYFSETQRNKGNFPGRFSGRQFSNSRSEMNVSTLELGDSALYLCASSTSTGGADGYTFGSGTRLTVV.

V is TRBV6-5 and J is TRBJ2-6; D uncertain. The CDR3 covers 13 residues. V was clipped by 6 bases and J by 2 bases, with 5 bases between them. Germline loops: CDR1 MNHEY, CDR2 SVGAGI. CDR3 loop: CASSLAGANVLTF. The DNA for the CDR3 is TGTGCCAGCAGCCTCGCTGGGGCCAACGTCCTGACTTTC.

The sample holds a few counts of this clone. This sample includes further DNA sequences coding for the same CDR3. The gene calls are TRBV9 and TRBJ2-7; TRBD2 might be the D (6 bases). Germline loops: CDR1 SGDLS, CDR2 YYNGEE. V lost 3 bases, J lost 3 bases, and 13 bases lay in between. This CDR3 has 14 residues. The CDR3 nucleotides are TGTGCCAGCAGCGCGGGGGACCGCCACTACGAGCAGTACTTC. Amino acid sequence: CASSAGDRHYEQYF.

CDR3 region: CASSLKAARSNGYEQFF. The CDR3, as DNA: TGTGCCAGCAGCTTAAAAGCGGCCCGCAGCAATGGGTATGAGCAGTTCTTC. The genes are TRBV7-2 and TRBJ2-1, with TRBD2 as a possible D gene (5 bases). Between the trimmed V and J ends, which lost 2 bases and 8 bases, there was a span of 22 bases. Germline CDR1 SGHTA, CDR2 FQGNSA. CDR3 size: 17 residues.

This CDR3 reads CATSDPRQGGNQPQHF. In DNA, the CDR3 is TGTGCCACCAGTGACCCACGACAGGGTGGGAATCAGCCCCAGCATTTT. V gene TRBV24-1 combines with J gene TRBJ1-5; TRBD1 agrees at 7 bases. Germline CDR1 KGHDR, CDR2 SFDVKD. This CDR3 is built from 16 residues. V was pared by 4 bases and J by 4 bases, with 9 bases of the junction left unmatched.

The chain joins TRBV6-1 to TRBJ1-3, with D perhaps TRBD1 (5 bases). Trimming took 3 bases from V and 0 from J, leaving 9 bases between them. This CDR3 contains 15 residues. CDR1 and CDR2 (germline): MNHNS, SASEGT. CDR3 coding DNA: TGTGCCAGCAGTGACCGACAGAGCTCTGGAAACACCATATATTTT. This encodes CASSDRQSSGNTIYF.

J is TRBJ2-1 and V is TRBV27, with D possibly TRBD2 on 6 matching bases. Germline CDR1 reads MNHEY; CDR2 reads SMNVEV (reference sequence). Trimming stripped 6 bases from V and 4 bases from J, with 13 bases between. The CDR3 consists of 14 residues. The CDR3 DNA is TGTGCCAGCAGAGGTACGGGGGAGTACAATGAGCAGTTCTTC. As protein: CASRGTGEYNEQFF.

The chain couples TRBV25-1 to TRBJ2-3; tentative D call: TRBD1 (6 bases). This CDR3 is 16 amino acids long. Trimming removed 3 bases at V and 6 bases at J, with 19 bases between. In germline, CDR1 is MGHDK, CDR2 SYGVNS. The CDR3 region has the DNA TGTGCCAGCAGTGACCTCTCCTCGACAGGCGTTGATACGCAGTATTTT. Its translation is CASSDLSSTGVDTQYF.

V and J are TRBV7-3 and TRBJ1-6; D call uncertain. CDR1 is SGHTA and CDR2 is FQGTGA in the germline V gene. This CDR3 has 15 residues. The V gene lost 5 bases and the J gene lost 0 bases, with 8 bases spanning the gap. The CDR3 DNA sequence: TGTGCCAGCAGCATTACAGCCTCCTATAATTCACCCCTCCACTTT. Translation: CASSITASYNSPLHF.

The CDR3 sequence is CASSEAGAWSEAFF. As DNA, the CDR3 is TGTGCCAGCAGTGAAGCTGGGGCTTGGTCTGAAGCTTTCTTT. V is TRBV2 and J is TRBJ1-1; D is possibly TRBD1 (5 bases). The germline V gene encodes CDR1 SNHLY and CDR2 FYNNEI. The CDR3 has 14 amino acids. Trimming stripped 0 bases from V and 6 bases from J, with 11 bases between.

The V and J genes are TRBV24-1 and TRBJ2-1; a possible D gene is TRBD2 (6 bases). Trimming took 4 bases from V and 6 from J, leaving 12 bases between them. The CDR3 spans 14 residues. Germline-derived CDR1 and CDR2 are KGHDR and SFDVKD. This chain's CDR3 is CATSETSSLNEQFF. Here the CDR3 DNA reads TGTGCCACCAGTGAGACTAGTAGTCTCAATGAGCAGTTCTTC.

The rearrangement uses TRBV24-1 and TRBJ2-2, with D tentatively TRBD1 (6 bases). V dropped 8 bases and J dropped 3 bases, with 9 bases sitting between them. Germline values: CDR1 KGHDR, CDR2 SFDVKD. The CDR3 contains 13 residues. The CDR3 here is CATTSGDTGELFF. Written as DNA, the CDR3 is TGTGCCACCACCTCAGGGGACACCGGGGAGCTGTTTTTT.